This T cell receptor beta chain was sequenced during a study of cytomegalovirus exposure and HLA in healthy donors. Profiled with immunoSEQ multiplex PCR; TCRdb holds only in-frame clones, not every one. The table includes 250,000 to 300,000 clones, around 85% detected once. Germline assignment: CDR1 SGHNT and CDR2 YENEEA. Trimming removed 0 bases from V and 4 bases from J; junction bases left unmatched: 3. This CDR3 is 14 amino acids long. J is TRBJ2-7 and V is TRBV11-3; 7 positions agree with TRBD1. The material sequenced was PBMCs. The TCR comes from a woman between 18 and 29 years old in good health and CMV-seronegative. The chain's CDR3 is CASSLEGTAYEQYF. DNA for the CDR3: TGTGCCAGCAGCTTAGAAGGGACAGCGTACGAGCAGTACTTC.